A single sample gave rise to the 21 T cell receptor beta chains below, sequenced in a study of shared clonotypes between healthy human individuals. The table came from immunoSEQ multiplex PCR; TCRdb's copy has only in-frame clones and leaves some out. The sample includes nearly 500,000 clones, 76% of them seen just once. Sequencing was carried out using PBMCs. These receptors came from a woman aged 40 to 50 in good health. Some clones in this sample may be carry-over from other donors' samples.

The chain links TRBV18 to TRBJ1-2, with 7 bases matching TRBD1. The CDR3 runs 14 residues. V was pared by 3 bases and J by 2 bases, with 3 bases of the junction left unmatched. Germline loops: CDR1 KGHSH, CDR2 LQKENI. The CDR3 here is CASSPGQPNYGYTF. The CDR3 nucleotides are TGTGCCAGCTCACCGGGACAGCCCAACTATGGCTACACCTTC.

V usage is TRBV29-1 and J usage is TRBJ2-5; the D gene is possibly TRBD1 (6 bases). Germline V gene lookup returns CDR1 SQVTM and CDR2 ANQGSEA. The CDR3 is made up of 12 amino acids. V lost 5 bases and J lost 1, with 8 bases in between. Here the CDR3 DNA reads TGCAGCGTTCACAGGGCCCAAGAGACCCAGTACTTC. Its protein is CSVHRAQETQYF.

The count of this clone is one. J is TRBJ2-7 and V is TRBV5-1; 7 nucleotides line up with TRBD1. The CDR3 consists of 13 residues. Germline CDR1 SGHRS, CDR2 YFSETQ. Trimming took 2 bases from V and 4 from J; bases not matched to a gene: 3. The CDR3 DNA reads as TGCGCCAGCAGCTTCGAGGGACAGTACGAGCAGTACTTC. Translation gives CASSFEGQYEQYF.

In its sample, this clone was seen many times. Other DNA sequences in the sample encode the same CDR3. The chain carries TRBV18 and TRBJ2-2; a possible D gene is TRBD1 (6 bases). Trimming shortened V by 3 bases and J by 3 bases, and 8 bases separated the two germline ends. From germline, CDR1 is KGHSH and CDR2 LQKENI. There are 14 residues in the CDR3. The CDR3 region has the DNA TGTGCCAGCTCACCCAGGGGAGACACCGGGGAGCTGTTTTTT. This gives the protein CASSPRGDTGELFF.

This sequence joins TRBV9 and TRBJ2-3; D is ambiguous. The CDR3 loop spans 15 amino acids. V shed 4 bases and J shed 0 bases, with 12 bases lying between them. Germline CDR1 is SGDLS and CDR2 is YYNGEE. The CDR3 reads CASSPTFPSTDTQYF. CDR3 sequence (DNA): TGTGCCAGCAGCCCGACTTTCCCTAGCACAGATACGCAGTATTTT.

The chain joins TRBV27 to TRBJ2-1; possibly TRBD1 or TRBD2 for D (5 bases each). This CDR3 has 12 residues. Trimming pared 2 bases from V and 10 bases from J, leaving 9 bases between. Looked up from germline, CDR1 is MNHEY and CDR2 is SMNVEV (reference sequence). This CDR3 reads CASSLRGVEQFF. Written as DNA, the CDR3 is TGTGCCAGCAGTTTAAGAGGGGTCGAGCAGTTCTTC.

Only a few counts were recorded for this clone. The V call is TRBV28, the J call TRBJ1-2, with TRBD1 as a possible D gene (6 bases). The CDR3 spans 14 residues. Germline CDR1 is MDHEN and CDR2 is SYDVKM. V gave up 8 bases and J gave up 5 bases, with 18 bases separating them. The chain's CDR3 is CASRSWAGAYGYTF. The CDR3, as DNA: TGTGCCAGCCGGAGTTGGGCAGGGGCGTATGGCTACACCTTC.

A note on this clone: A far larger clone lies a single base away; this is likely a read error. The V gene is TRBV6-1, the J gene TRBJ2-7; D perhaps matches TRBD2 (6 bases). CDR1 and CDR2 (germline): MNHNS, SASEGT. This CDR3 comprises 14 residues. V was trimmed by 2 bases and J by 6 bases, leaving 14 bases between them. DNA of the CDR3: TGTGCCAGCAGTGAACAAGAGGAGGGCTGCGAGCAGTACTTC. It yields the protein CASSEQEEGCEQYF.

A few counts support this clone. In DNA form, the CDR3 reads TGTGCCAGCAGCTTAGTCTTCGATACGCAGTATTTT. This translates into CASSLVFDTQYF. The rearrangement joins TRBV7-9 to TRBJ2-3, with D hard to call. Per germline, CDR1 SEHNR and CDR2 FQNEAQ (reference sequence). The CDR3 runs to 12 residues. V dropped 1 base and J dropped 6 bases, with 5 bases sitting between them.

As DNA, the CDR3 is TGTGCCAGCAGTTCTCGGACCACTAACCCCTACGAGCAGTACTTC. The encoded protein is CASSSRTTNPYEQYF. The chain couples TRBV6-5 to TRBJ2-7; D is unclear. This CDR3 region has 15 residues. Germline CDR1 MNHEY, CDR2 SVGAGI. V lost 4 bases, J lost 2 bases, and 15 bases lay in between.

The gene calls are TRBV18 and TRBJ2-3; D possibly corresponds to TRBD2 (6 bases). The V end was cut by 5 bases, the J end by 0 bases, with 9 bases between. The CDR3 covers 14 residues. CDR1 is KGHSH, CDR2 LQKENI, per germline. In DNA form, the CDR3 reads TGTGCCAGCTCATTAGCGGCTAGCACAGATACGCAGTATTTT. It translates to CASSLAASTDTQYF.

In its sample, this clone was seen a few times. The chain has TRBV6-6 and TRBJ2-5; D is tentatively TRBD1 or TRBD2 (5 bases each). Germline V CDR1 and CDR2: MNHNY, SVGAGI (reference sequence). V lost 6 bases and J 5 bases, leaving 13 bases between the germline ends. The CDR3 loop spans 13 amino acids. This chain's CDR3 is CASSQGVGETQYF. The CDR3 nucleotides are TGTGCCAGCAGCCAGGGAGTCGGGGAGACCCAGTACTTC.

This chain joins TRBV4-1 and TRBJ2-7; the match to TRBD2 covers 9 bases. Trimming removed 0 bases from V and 3 bases from J; junction bases left unmatched: 9. The CDR3 consists of 17 residues. The V gene's germline CDR1 is MGHRA and CDR2 YSYEKL. The CDR3: CASSQDWGSGGRYEQYF. The CDR3 coding sequence is TGCGCCAGCAGCCAAGATTGGGGAAGCGGGGGGCGCTACGAGCAGTACTTC.

The chain combines TRBV10-2 with TRBJ2-5, with 7 bases fitting TRBD2. Trimming took 2 bases from V and 9 from J; bases not matched to a gene: 3. The CDR3 consists of 12 residues. Germline V CDR1 and CDR2: WSHSY, SAAADI. The CDR3 sequence is CASSEGLVSQYF. The CDR3 DNA is TGCGCCAGCAGTGAGGGACTAGTATCCCAGTACTTC.

The chain links TRBV7-9 to TRBJ2-3; the match to TRBD2 covers 8 bases. Germline values: CDR1 SEHNR, CDR2 FQNEAQ (reference sequence). The V gene end was trimmed by 5 bases and the J gene end by 0 bases; junction bases not matched to a gene: 4. The CDR3 length is 15 residues. The CDR3 bases are TGTGCCAGCAGCCCAGGACTAGCTAGCACAGATACGCAGTATTTT. This sequence encodes CASSPGLASTDTQYF.

This clone was detected ten times or more. V usage is TRBV4-1 and J usage is TRBJ2-2; 8 positions agree with TRBD2. Losses at the gene ends were 2 bases for V and 6 bases for J; bases not matched to a gene: 5. Germline V gene data show CDR1 as MGHRA and CDR2 as YSYEKL. CDR3 length equals 15 residues. The chain's CDR3 is CASSQNLGGAGELFF. The CDR3 DNA sequence: TGCGCCAGCAGCCAAAACCTCGGGGGGGCCGGGGAGCTGTTTTTT.

The rearrangement joins TRBV7-3 to TRBJ2-7; D is undetermined. The ends were cut back, 2 bases at V and 6 bases at J, with 11 bases in the middle. Germline lookup yields CDR1 SGHTA and CDR2 FQGTGA. This CDR3 is 13 amino acids long. CDR3 residues: CASSLAVGSEQYF. DNA for the CDR3: TGTGCCAGCAGCTTAGCCGTTGGGTCCGAGCAGTACTTC.

The gene calls are TRBV7-7 and TRBJ2-7; a weak D match, TRBD1 (6 bases). Germline-derived CDR1 and CDR2 are SSHAT and FNYEAQ (reference sequence). Trimming took off 3 bases at V and 6 bases at J, with 12 bases between the two ends. The CDR3 runs to 13 residues. The CDR3 protein is CASSFHREGEQYF. DNA for the CDR3: TGTGCCAGCAGCTTCCACAGGGAAGGCGAGCAGTACTTC.

This clone has only one observation. J is TRBJ1-4 and V is TRBV28, with TRBD1 matching 9 bases. CDR3 length: 16 residues. V trimming: 5 bases; J trimming: 8 bases; junction bases outside the gene matches: 12. Looked up from germline, CDR1 is MDHEN and CDR2 is SYDVKM. CDR3 nucleotide sequence: TGTGCCAGCAGTGTGCGACACGGGACAGGGAACGAAAAACTGTTTTTT. It translates to CASSVRHGTGNEKLFF.

The chain employs TRBV11-1 and TRBJ2-1; 8 nucleotides match TRBD2. The germline V gene encodes CDR1 SGHAT and CDR2 FQDESV (reference sequence). The V segment lost 3 bases and the J segment 5 bases; nucleotides outside the gene matches: 6. The CDR3 covers 15 residues. This chain's CDR3 is CASSFGKLADNEQFF. CDR3 nucleotides: TGTGCCAGCAGCTTTGGCAAACTAGCGGACAATGAGCAGTTCTTC.

This sequence joins TRBV7-9 and TRBJ2-5, with D tentatively TRBD2 (5 bases). The germline V gene encodes CDR1 SEHNR and CDR2 FQNEAQ (reference sequence). V lost 7 bases and J 4 bases, leaving 13 bases between the germline ends. The length of the CDR3 is 13 residues. CDR3 coding DNA: TGTGCCAGCACGACTCGGGGTCGAGAGACCCAGTACTTC. It codes for CASTTRGRETQYF. Full variable domain (remainder filled in from reference TRBV7-9 and TRBJ2-5): DTGVSQNPRHKITKRGQNVTFRCDPISEHNRLYWYRQTLGQGPEFLTYFQNEAQLEKSRLLSDRFSAERPKGSFSTLEIQRTEQGDSAMYLCASTTRGRETQYFGPGTRLLVL.